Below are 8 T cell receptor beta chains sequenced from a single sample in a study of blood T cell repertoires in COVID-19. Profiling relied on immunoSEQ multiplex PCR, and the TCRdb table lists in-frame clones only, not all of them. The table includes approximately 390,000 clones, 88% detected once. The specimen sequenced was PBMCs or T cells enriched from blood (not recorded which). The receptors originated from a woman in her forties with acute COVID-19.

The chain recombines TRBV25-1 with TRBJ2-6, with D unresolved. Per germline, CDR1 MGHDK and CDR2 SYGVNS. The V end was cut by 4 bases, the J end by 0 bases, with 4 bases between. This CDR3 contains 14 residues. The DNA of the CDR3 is TGTGCCAGCAGTGCTAACTCTGGGGCCAACGTCCTGACTTTC. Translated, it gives CASSANSGANVLTF.

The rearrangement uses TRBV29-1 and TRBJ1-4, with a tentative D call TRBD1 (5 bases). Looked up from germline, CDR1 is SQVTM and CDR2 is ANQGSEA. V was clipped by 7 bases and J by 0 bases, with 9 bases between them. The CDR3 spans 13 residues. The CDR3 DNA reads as TGCAGCGGTGTGACAGCAACTAATGAAAAACTGTTTTTT. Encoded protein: CSGVTATNEKLFF.

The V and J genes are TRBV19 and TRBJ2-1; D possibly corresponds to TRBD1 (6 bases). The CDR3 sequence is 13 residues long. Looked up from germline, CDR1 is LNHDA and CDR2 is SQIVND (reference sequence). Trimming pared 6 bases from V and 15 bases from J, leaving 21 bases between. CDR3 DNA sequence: TGTGCCAGTAGCCAAGGGGGACCCACGGGGAGGTTCTTC. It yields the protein CASSQGGPTGRFF.

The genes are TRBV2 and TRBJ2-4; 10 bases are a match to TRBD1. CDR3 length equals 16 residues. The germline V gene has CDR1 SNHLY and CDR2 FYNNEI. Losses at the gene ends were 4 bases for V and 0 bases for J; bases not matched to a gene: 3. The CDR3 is CASSARDRGAKNIQYF. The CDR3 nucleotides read TGTGCCAGCAGTGCCCGGGACAGGGGAGCCAAAAACATTCAGTACTTC.

Written as DNA, the CDR3 is TGTGCCAGTAGTATTGTGGGGGGTCCATTGGATGGCTACACCTTC. This encodes CASSIVGGPLDGYTF. The chain combines TRBV19 with TRBJ1-2; the D gene is possibly TRBD1 (5 bases). CDR1 LNHDA and CDR2 SQIVND come from the germline V gene (reference sequence). This CDR3 region has 15 residues. V shed 3 bases and J shed 6 bases, with 17 bases lying between them.

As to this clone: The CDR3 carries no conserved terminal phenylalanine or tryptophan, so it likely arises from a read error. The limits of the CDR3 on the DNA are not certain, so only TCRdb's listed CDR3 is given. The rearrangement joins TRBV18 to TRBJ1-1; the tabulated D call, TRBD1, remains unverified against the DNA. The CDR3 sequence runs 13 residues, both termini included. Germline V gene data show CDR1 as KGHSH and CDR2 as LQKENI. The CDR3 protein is CASSPLERQWLTI.

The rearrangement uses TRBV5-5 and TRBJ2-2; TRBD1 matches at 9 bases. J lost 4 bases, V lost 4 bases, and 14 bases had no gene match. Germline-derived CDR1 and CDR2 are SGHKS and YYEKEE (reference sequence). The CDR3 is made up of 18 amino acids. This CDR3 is CASSLTGGSTLGTGELFF. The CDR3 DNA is TGTGCCAGCAGCCTAACAGGGGGCTCTACGCTGGGCACCGGGGAGCTGTTTTTT. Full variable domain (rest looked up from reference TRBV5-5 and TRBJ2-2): DAGVTQSPTHLIKTRGQQVTLRCSPISGHKSVSWYQQVLGQGPQFIFQYYEKEERGRGNFPDRFSARQFPNYSSELNVNALLLGDSALYLCASSLTGGSTLGTGELFFGEGSRLTVL.

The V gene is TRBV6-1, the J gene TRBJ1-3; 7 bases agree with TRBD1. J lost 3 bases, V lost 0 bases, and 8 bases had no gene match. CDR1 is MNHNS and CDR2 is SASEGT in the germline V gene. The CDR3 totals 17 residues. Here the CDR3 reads CASSEARGGGHGNTIYF. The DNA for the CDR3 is TGTGCCAGCAGTGAAGCGCGAGGAGGGGGCCATGGAAACACCATATATTTT.